Presented here are 3 T cell receptor beta chains from one specimen sequenced in a study of cytomegalovirus exposure and HLA in healthy donors. With 60 Vbeta and 13 Jbeta primers, the PCR was carried out. Profiled with immunoSEQ multiplex PCR; TCRdb holds only in-frame clones, not every one. The data show about 190,000 clones, 60% to 80% seen once. Sequencing was carried out using PBMCs. All receptors derive from a woman aged 18-29 years in good health and CMV-seronegative.

The genes are TRBV11-2 and TRBJ1-2; D is perhaps TRBD1 (5 bases). Deletions cut 0 bases from V and 2 bases from J, with 10 bases between. CDR3 length: 15 residues. Germline V CDR1 and CDR2: SGHAT, FQNNGV. As DNA, the CDR3 is TGTGCCAGCAGCTTAGAGGGGGGGAGGAACTATGGCTACACCTTC. This sequence encodes CASSLEGGRNYGYTF.

The chain joins TRBV5-1 to TRBJ2-7; 10 bases line up with TRBD2. The V segment lost 4 bases and the J segment 5 bases; nucleotides outside the gene matches: 12. The CDR3 is made up of 16 amino acids. Per germline, CDR1 SGHRS and CDR2 YFSETQ. CDR3 residues: CASSPQGSGRSNEQYF. The CDR3 DNA reads as TGCGCCAGCAGCCCCCAGGGTAGCGGGAGGTCCAACGAGCAGTACTTC.

The chain combines TRBV2 with TRBJ1-5, with unresolved D. The CDR3 spans 14 residues. Germline CDR1 is SNHLY and CDR2 is FYNNEI. Trimming shortened V by 6 bases and J by 0 bases, and 9 bases separated the two germline ends. The DNA of the CDR3 is TGTGCCAGCAGCCGCGAGCTTAGCAATCAGCCCCAGCATTTT. This encodes CASSRELSNQPQHF.